The text below deals with one TCR beta chain. The target of this receptor is not known. Base qualities are not recorded, but no much larger clone differs from it by a single base. The cohort was made up of roughly 670 healthy bone marrow donors. At the time of sampling, every cohort member was nominally healthy, though immune exposures that went unrecorded were likely present. The donor was CMV seropositive and was included in the group of 250 to 300 seropositive cohort members. A peripheral blood sample was provided by each donor, and peripheral blood mononuclear cells were used for TCR beta sequencing. The Qiagen DNeasy Blood Extraction Kit was used to extract genomic DNA from the blood cell samples. Reading from cysteine to phenylalanine, the CDR3 counts 13 amino acids. The retained sequence is limited to the CDR3, 39 bases, with the frame set at the first base. Compared with germline, V lacks 7 bases and J lacks 4 bases; bases without a gene match: 7. CDR1 SNHLY and CDR2 FYNNEI are derived from the germline V gene.

The library was prepared using the immunoSEQ multiplex PCR assay. For the multiplex PCR, a mixture combining 60 forward primers for TCR Vbeta segments and 13 reverse primers for TCR Jbeta segments was used. Amplification of the CDR3 region of rearranged TCR beta genes was performed with a multiplex PCR assay on genomic DNA. On the Illumina HiSeq System, the amplified TCR beta libraries were sequenced as 87-base-pair reads. Processing in the source paper ran as follows. Across the 670 or so repertoires, a later analysis counted tens of millions of unique TCR beta chains, approximately 12 million of which were shared by at least two donors. Raw reads were error-corrected and collapsed into unique sequences by a nearest-neighbor algorithm in which closely related sequences were merged to remove PCR and sequencing errors. V, D and J gene segments were assigned by aligning CDR3 sequences to IMGT reference sequences. For a sequence to be retained, at least a six-nucleotide match to both a V gene segment and a J gene segment was required. Rearrangements were classified as productive when the CDR3 lacked stop codons and remained in frame with V and J, and all other rearrangements were classified as non-productive. Following IMGT convention, CDR3 was defined as the stretch from the second conserved V-encoded cysteine to the conserved J-encoded phenylalanine. The earlier analysis of about 590 of the donors excluded sequences that lacked an unambiguous match to a single V gene segment. In an earlier analysis of approximately 590 of the donors, V segments were called functional above 56.7% productive rearrangements and were called segregating when the between-donor standard deviation exceeded 5%. A statistical classification framework was developed to diagnose cytomegalovirus status using the catalog of TCR beta chain sequences. In a later analysis, V and J genes were assigned by comparing TCR nucleotide sequences against IMGT/GENE-DB human TR gene sequences. The TCRdist pipeline was used in a later analysis to assign CDR3 sequences and most-parsimonious VDJ recombination scenarios. In a later analysis, each TCR beta chain was defined by its CDR3 amino acid sequence together with its V-gene family, and reads lacking a unique V-gene family were excluded. As a way to deal with suspected cross-contamination and a sequencing artifact, a later analysis dropped 450 to 600 nucleotide sequences that were highly shared and had low generation probability. In a later analysis, a clonal expansion index was calculated for each public chain from normalized within-repertoire ranks of inferred template counts. In a later analysis, generation probabilities were computed with a VDJ recombination model fitted to out-of-frame rearrangements, and the resulting probabilities were checked against IGoR. In a later analysis, TCR-TCR, TCR-HLA and TCR-CMV co-occurrence was scored with hypergeometric tests, and a repertoire-size bias correction was applied to TCR pairs. False discovery rates were estimated in a later analysis by permuting HLA or CMV assignments 20 times. A later analysis grouped co-occurring TCRs with DBSCAN, adding TCRdist sequence similarity when clustering within HLA-allele-positive subsets. Repertoires with fewer than 30,000 or more than 120,000 public chains were left out of co-occurrence clustering, as were about five repertoires with anomalous nucleotide sharing. Here the immuneACCESS table is served through TCRdb, limited to in-frame sequences with V and J called. Missing clones are a known gap in these copies; in checked studies unresolved V genes cover under half, and the rest lacks a known reason. V and J calls and clone size are as listed in that table; D and trimming were resolved from the DNA. The sample table contains roughly 200,000 clones; only one count was recorded for about 9% of them. The ten top clones hold approximately 1.5% of the sample.

These data originate in a study of cytomegalovirus exposure and HLA in healthy donors (dated by TCRdb to 2017 to 2019). Study-wide context: An earlier analysis of several hundred of the donors reported 250 to 300 Gb of sequence data and 117 million unique TCR beta sequences from 150 million to 200 million T cells. Around 320 gigabases of sequencing data and approximately 80 million unique TCR sequences were included in an early release covering under 650 HLA-typed donors. Among the roughly 370 genotyped donors, approximately 81% belonged to the genetic ancestry cluster associated with self-reported Caucasian donors. The aim of the study was to test whether cataloging public T cell receptors could identify signatures of past pathogen exposure. The T cell repertoires of under 700 subjects were profiled by immunosequencing and related to cytomegalovirus serostatus. In addition to the first cohort of about 650 subjects, a separate validation cohort of over 90 different subjects was used. To predict cytomegalovirus infection status, the study brought together high-throughput TCR immunosequencing, statistical association of individual TCRs with disease status, and machine learning. A later analysis re-analyzed previously published TCR beta repertoires from 666 donors and added high-resolution HLA genotyping to study TCR occurrence patterns. Rather than using new phenotypic data, the later analysis identified candidate immune exposures from TCR beta sequences and from how often those sequences occurred across donors. An earlier analysis of 450 to 750 of the donors used high-throughput TCR beta sequencing to judge whether each TCR beta V gene segment behaved as functional or pseudogenic. Donor age, sex, ethnicity and CMV serostatus were compiled alongside the repertoire data. Genome-wide SNP genotypes for about three fifths of the roughly 670 donors were used in a later genetic analysis, which treated that subset as a discovery cohort. All discovery cohort repertoires had been generated on a single sequencing platform. HLA typing included class I and class II loci at four-digit resolution. Typing coverage varied by locus: about 620-640 donors for A, B, C, DRB1 and DQB1; some 520 for DQA1; over 600 for DPA1; 450 to 480 for DPB1. A few DR-DQ haplotypes were handled as single units for association and clustering because linkage in the cohort was strong. On average, roughly 240,000 unique TCR beta nucleotide sequences were sequenced per donor among a few hundred genotyped donors of the cohort, with 15% to 20% of those sequences being non-productive. Study-wide findings and limitations: A further reported finding was that TCR beta sequences accurately predicted the HLA-A and HLA-B alleles for most subjects in the first cohort. Across donors, most TCR sequences were observed very rarely, whereas some public TCRs were present in many individuals. Three of the identified cytomegalovirus-associated TCR beta chains were confirmed in vitro to be specific for cytomegalovirus antigens. In a later analysis, the rate of TCR association differed among HLA loci, with DRB1 alleles having the most associated TCRs and HLA-C alleles having the fewest. Because counts were too low, roughly 17 rarely observed V segments, including chromosome 9 orphons, were left out of the earlier analysis of about 620 of the donors. A total of 150 or so TCR beta chains were listed by the study as associated with cytomegalovirus. Specific HLA alleles were associated with around 18,000 TCR beta sequences at a false discovery rate of 0.05 in a later analysis. Linkage disequilibrium might explain the correlated functional status among segregating V segments, but an unknown experimental factor could not be ruled out. An association between a missense DCLRE1C variant and V-gene and J-gene trimming of TCR beta chains was found in a later genetic analysis and replicated in an independent cohort. In an earlier analysis of some 550 of the donors, most TCR beta V segments were observed in productive rearrangements about 87% or about 30% of the time, broadly matching IMGT annotations. Because some donors lacked HLA typing at each locus, the association tests relied only on the typed subset. Strong co-occurrence of HLA alleles, especially DR and DQ, made assigning TCR associations to individual alleles difficult. Compared with equally common non-associated chains, HLA-associated TCR beta chains in a later analysis were more clonally expanded and had lower generation probabilities. The authors suggested that the approach could potentially be extended to other disease states and immunological phenotypes. Some IMGT-functional V segments, including TRBV6-2 and TRBV6-3, could not be told apart with the 87-base-pair reads, so those segments were excluded. A cluster of highly shared sequence variants was judged likely to represent a technical artifact of the sequencing pipeline. In a later analysis, most CMV-associated TCR beta chains were found to appear HLA-restricted, with HLA associations seemingly driven largely by CMV exposure. CMV serostatus was the only immune exposure information available for the cohort. Sequencing depth was assumed to be roughly uniform across donors in the presence/absence analyses, though that assumption may not hold. The cohort was sequenced for TCR beta chains only, and without alpha or paired-chain data the features that could be detected were limited. Compared with the roughly 670-donor mean, donors in an Asian-associated ancestry cluster had fewer N-insertions in productive TCRs, according to a later genetic analysis. The classifier was reported to diagnose cytomegalovirus status with high specificity and sensitivity in both the original and validation cohorts. In a later analysis, several top co-occurrence clusters were reported to appear linked to parvovirus B19, influenza, CMV and Epstein-Barr virus.

The V and J segments used are TRBV2 and TRBJ2-7; 7 bases in the junction line up with TRBD1. The material sequenced was PBMCs. This clonotype originated in a woman aged 25 to 39 in good health and CMV-seropositive. The nucleotides are TGTGCCAGCATCGGGACAGCGAATTACGAGCAGTACTTC. This translates into CASIGTANYEQYF.